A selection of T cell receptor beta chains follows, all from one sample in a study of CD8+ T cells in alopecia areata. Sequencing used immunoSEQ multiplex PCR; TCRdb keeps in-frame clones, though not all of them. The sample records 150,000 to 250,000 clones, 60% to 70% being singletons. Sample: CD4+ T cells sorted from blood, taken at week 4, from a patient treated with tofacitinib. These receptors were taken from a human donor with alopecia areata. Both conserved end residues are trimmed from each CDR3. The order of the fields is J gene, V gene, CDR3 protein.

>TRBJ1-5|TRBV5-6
ASSLKGANKPQH
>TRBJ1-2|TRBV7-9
ASSPWTDADGYT
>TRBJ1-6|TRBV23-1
ASSQRADSSYNSPLH
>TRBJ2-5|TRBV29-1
SVDRAGGGKTQY
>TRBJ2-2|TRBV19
ASTSAPNTGELF
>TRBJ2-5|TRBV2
ASSVQETQY
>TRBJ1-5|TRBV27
ASSLYREPRGNQPQH
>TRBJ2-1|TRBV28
ASSQLAGGLNEQF
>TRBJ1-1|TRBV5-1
ASSLTTSYSEAF
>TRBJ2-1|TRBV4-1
ASSHSIGLAGDNEQF
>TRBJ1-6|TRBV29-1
SVSTGIHSPLH
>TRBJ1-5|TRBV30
AWTMGGNQPQH
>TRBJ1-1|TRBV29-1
SAGEVNTEAF
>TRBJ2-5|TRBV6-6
ASSLRGGNQETQY
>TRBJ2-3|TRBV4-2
ASSRTFRTDTQY
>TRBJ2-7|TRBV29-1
SVPGQSSYEQY
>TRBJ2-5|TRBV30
AWSVFGGRQETQY
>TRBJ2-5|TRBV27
ASSLGPGGQETQY
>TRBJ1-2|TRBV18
ASSPERVYGYT